The present T cell receptor beta chain was sequenced within a study of blood T cell repertoires in COVID-19. Trimming cost V 7 bases and J 3 bases, with 12 bases left between them. Germline CDR1 reads MNHNY; CDR2 reads SVGAGI (reference sequence). The CDR3 contains 13 residues. The protocol was immunoSEQ multiplex PCR, while the TCRdb copy is restricted to in-frame clones and leaves out a portion. The sample contains about 74,000 clones, roughly 84% of which appear only once. The chain links TRBV6-6 to TRBJ1-1; D possibly corresponds to TRBD1 (6 bases). The sample was peripheral blood. This receptor was identified in a man in his 70s with active or convalescent COVID-19. CDR3 sequence: CASTRPGDTEAFF. Here the CDR3 DNA reads TGTGCCAGCACCCGTCCAGGGGACACTGAAGCTTTCTTT.